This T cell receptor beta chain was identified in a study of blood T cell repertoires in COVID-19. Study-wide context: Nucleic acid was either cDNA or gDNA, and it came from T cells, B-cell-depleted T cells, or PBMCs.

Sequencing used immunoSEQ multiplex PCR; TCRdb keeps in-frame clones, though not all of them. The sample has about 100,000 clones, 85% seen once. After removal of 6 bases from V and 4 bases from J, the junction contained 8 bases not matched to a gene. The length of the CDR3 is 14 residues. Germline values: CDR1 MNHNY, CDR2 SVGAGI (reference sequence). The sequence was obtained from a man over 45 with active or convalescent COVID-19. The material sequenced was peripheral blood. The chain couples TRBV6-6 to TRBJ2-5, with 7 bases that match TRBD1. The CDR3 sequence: CASRRQGNGETQYF. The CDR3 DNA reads TGTGCCAGCAGACGACAGGGTAATGGAGAGACCCAGTACTTC.